What follows is one T cell receptor beta chain and its context. This clone was seen only a few times. Its antigen is currently not known. Base qualities are not at hand, and no much larger clone is one base apart. The immunoSEQ Assay, a bias-controlled multiplex PCR, was used to amplify TCRbeta CDR3 regions from genomic DNA. On the authors' methods: The number of nucleated cells in each sample was estimated by amplification of reference gene primers within the assay. To quantify the absolute abundance of each unique TCRbeta CDR3 rearrangement, sequence reads were collapsed and filtered. For each sample, productive Simpson clonality was calculated by taking the square root of Simpson's diversity index across productive rearrangements. TCRdb retrieved this table from immuneACCESS and kept in-frame rearrangements only. Not all clones are present; in checked studies, unresolved V genes account for under half, and no reason is known for the remainder. The V and J calls and clone size were taken over from that table, and D and trimming were inferred from the DNA. A total of 100,000 to 150,000 clones appear in this sample, about 86% of them only once. The top ten constitute less than 2.5% of the sample.

Trimming removed 5 bases from V and 2 bases from J, leaving 12 bases between the germline ends. From the germline V gene (reference sequence), CDR1 is PRHDT and CDR2 is FYEKMQ. The CDR3 runs 14 residues from the cysteine to the phenylalanine. CDR3 DNA only is kept here, 42 bases in frame from base 1. Participants in the prospective study were enrolled through a virtual design, were aged roughly 18 to 100 years, and lived in approximately 25 United States geographic areas. In the prospective study, cohorts were assigned on the basis of participant-reported clinical history obtained from a screening survey and a study questionnaire. Recovered participants in ImmuneRACE Cohort 3 were defined by two consecutive negative NP/OP PCR tests, clearance by a healthcare professional, or resolution of symptoms. In the prospective study, mobile phlebotomists collected whole blood, serum and a nasopharyngeal or oropharyngeal swab from each participant. Additional blood draws and questionnaires over a roughly two-month period could optionally be provided by prospective study participants. Prospective study blood samples were shipped either frozen or at room temperature before DNA extraction.

This record belongs to a study of blood T cell repertoires in COVID-19 (dated by TCRdb to 2018 to 2020). For the wider study: Samples from collaborators originated in the United States, Italy and Spain and spanned both the acute and convalescent phases of COVID-19. The dataset comprised deeply sampled blood TCRbeta repertoires from subjects exposed to, actively infected with, or recovered from COVID-19. Where available, HLA class I and class II types were obtained from metadata supplied by the sample provider rather than from assay-based typing. The repertoires were released in a freely available public database meant as a resource for research on the immune response to SARS-CoV-2. The prospective study material was composed of cDNA or gDNA derived from T cells, B-cell-depleted T cells, or PBMCs. Samples came from the ongoing ImmuneRACE study (first 160 participants) plus 1,254 subjects from 6 global collaborators. The sample metadata nearly always contained a de-identified subject ID, COVID-19 status, age in years and sex.

Overall study results and their limits: The quantity of clinical and demographic metadata differed by source and by participant and was supplied without curation.

The chain couples TRBV13 to TRBJ1-2; 5 matching bases give a weak D call of TRBD1. The source of this sequence is a woman aged 45 to 65 who had recovered from COVID-19. Sequences were obtained from PBMCs or T cells enriched from blood (not recorded which). The DNA sequence follows: TGTGCCAGCAGCGTAATGGGGGGGAACTATGGCTACACCTTC. The encoded protein is CASSVMGGNYGYTF.